These T cell receptor beta chains were read from a single sample in a study of response to subunit inactivated influenza vaccine. TCRdb reprocessed the RT-PCR reads with MiXCR, giving one entry per CDR3 protein. The table records some 500,000 distinct CDR3 sequences, 25% of them present only once. Sequenced here: CD4+ T cells sorted from PBMCs, sampled about 5 days after vaccination. The receptor set was obtained from a middle-aged man who received an inactivated influenza vaccine. Both conserved end residues are part of each CDR3. Fields, in order: V gene, J gene, CDR3 protein.

>TRBV20-1|TRBJ2-7
CSARDYRVTGYEQYF
>TRBV9|TRBJ2-5
CASSESPTSEETQYF
>TRBV6-5|TRBJ2-2
CASSFKGAQTGELFF
>TRBV18|TRBJ1-1
CASSPPRTGKTEAFF
>TRBV13|TRBJ2-7
CASSRTPWGFNEQYF
>TRBV7-2|TRBJ1-6
CASSFGAYHSPLHF
>TRBV15|TRBJ1-2
CATSKGGSVYTF
>TRBV7-2|TRBJ2-3
CASSKQGARDTQYF
>TRBV29-1|TRBJ2-1
CSVESSSYNEQFF
>TRBV7-2|TRBJ1-6
CASSLVAAGYSPLHF
>TRBV5-6|TRBJ2-3
CASRPVSGGPDTQYF
>TRBV30|TRBJ2-7
CAWSVLDRGYEQYF
>TRBV5-1|TRBJ2-1
CASSIQGAPNEQFF
>TRBV12-3/TRBV12-4|TRBJ1-3
CASNPGTNSGNTIYF
>TRBV20-1|TRBJ2-1
CSAPSGMGYNEQFF
>TRBV25-1|TRBJ1-6
CASSTHQDSPLHF
>TRBV20-1|TRBJ2-5
CSARPYRGETQYF
>TRBV6-2/TRBV6-3|TRBJ2-1
CASRRTGGTYNEQFF
>TRBV7-9|TRBJ2-3
CASSSATGTLFTDTQYF
>TRBV7-7|TRBJ2-7
CASSLERMGEQYF
>TRBV4-1|TRBJ2-3
CASSAGISTDTQYF
>TRBV24-1|TRBJ2-1
CATSGTSGRVSYNEQFF
>TRBV7-3|TRBJ1-1
CASSVTGMNTEAFF
>TRBV5-1|TRBJ2-5
CASSLFPGETQYF
>TRBV20-1|TRBJ1-1
CSARDHGGATLTEAFF